This is a list of T cell receptor beta chains from one sample in a study of blood T cell repertoires in COVID-19. Profiling relied on immunoSEQ multiplex PCR, and the TCRdb table lists in-frame clones only, not all of them. The repertoire holds 200,000 to 300,000 clones, with approximately 86% as singletons. The sample taken for sequencing was peripheral blood. Source of these receptors: a woman in her fifties or sixties with COVID-19, enrolled during active disease. The CDR3 runs from the conserved cysteine through the conserved F or W. A D gene is named only where the DNA matches it firmly. A row's size may be missing; if present it is once, few, many or a size class.

- | - | TRBJ1-4 | TRBV7-9 | TGTGCCAGCAGCCCCCATGGGGAGGAACTGTTTTTT | CASSPHGEELFF
- | - | TRBJ1-2 | TRBV30 | TGTGCCTGGAGTGTACTGGCAGGGGCCGGGGGGGGCTACACCTTC | CAWSVLAGAGGGYTF
- | - | TRBJ1-2 | TRBV7-2 | TGTGCCAGCAGCTTAGAGCTCGGACAGCTCTCTAGAGGCTACACCTTC | CASSLELGQLSRGYTF
- | - | TRBJ1-2 | TRBV5-1 | TGCGCCAGCAGCTTGGACTTCTATGGCTACACCTTC | CASSLDFYGYTF
TRBD1 | - | TRBJ2-5 | TRBV6-6 | TGTGCCAGCAGTCCCCGGACAGGGTCGTACCAAGAGACCCAGTACTTC | CASSPRTGSYQETQYF
- | - | TRBJ1-2 | TRBV9 | TGTGCCAGCAGCCCGGCGGACAGAGTTAACTATGGCTACACCTTC | CASSPADRVNYGYTF
- | - | TRBJ2-3 | TRBV10-3 | TGTGCCACCTTAGCGCCTGAGGCAGATACGCAGTATTTT | CATLAPEADTQYF
- | - | TRBJ1-2 | TRBV6-2/TRBV6-3 | TGTGCCAGCAGTTACTCTGCAGGGCGTCTACAGGGCTACACCTTC | CASSYSAGRLQGYTF
- | - | TRBJ1-2 | TRBV4-1 | TGCGCCAGCAGCCAAGTTGGGACATGGGGTTCACACGATGGCTACACCTTC | CASSQVGTWGSHDGYTF
- | - | TRBJ1-1 | TRBV2 | TGTGCCAGCAGTGTTTTACAGAACACTGAAGCTTTCTTT | CASSVLQNTEAFF
- | - | TRBJ1-4 | TRBV11-2 | TGTGCCAGCAGCCCTCATCGGGACTTAGGAAAACTGTTTTTT | CASSPHRDLGKLFF
- | - | TRBJ2-7 | TRBV28 | TGTGCCACCGTGGTCGGTCCCTACGAGCAGTACTTC | CATVVGPYEQYF
TRBD1 | - | TRBJ2-5 | TRBV7-9 | TGTGCCAGCAGCCTCGGGACAGGTCCGAAGACCCAGTACTTC | CASSLGTGPKTQYF
- | few | TRBJ1-6 | TRBV11-2 | TGTGCCAGCAGCTTAGGGCGGGGCCTTAATTCACCCCTCCACTTT | CASSLGRGLNSPLHF
TRBD2 | - | TRBJ2-3 | TRBV3-1/TRBV3-2 | TGTGCCAGCAGCCTCGGGACTAGCGGGAGCCCAGATACGCAGTATTTT | CASSLGTSGSPDTQYF
- | - | TRBJ1-1 | TRBV28 | TGTGCCAGCAGGTTAACCAGGGCGCGCACTGAAGCTTTCTTT | CASRLTRARTEAFF
- | - | TRBJ2-7 | TRBV19 | TGTGCCAGTAGTATCGGCAGGGGCGCGGGCAGAGAGCAGTACTTC | CASSIGRGAGREQYF
- | - | TRBJ1-3 | TRBV14 | TGTGCCAGCAGCCAAGATCGGTTCAACACCATATATTTT | CASSQDRFNTIYF
- | - | TRBJ2-1 | TRBV7-3 | TGTGCCAGCAGCCCTGCTGGGACTGCCTACAATGAGCAGTTCTTC | CASSPAGTAYNEQFF
TRBD1 | - | TRBJ2-3 | TRBV4-1 | TGCGCCAGCAGCCAACAAGGCGACAGGGGTGGCACAGATACGCAGTATTTT | CASSQQGDRGGTDTQYF
TRBD1 | - | TRBJ1-2 | TRBV2 | TGTGCCAGCAGTACCCGGGGACAGGGAACGGGGGGCTACACCTTC | CASSTRGQGTGGYTF
TRBD1 | - | TRBJ1-2 | TRBV27 | TGTGCCAGCAGTTTGGGCAGGGGGCTGCCCGGGGGCTACACCTTC | CASSLGRGLPGGYTF
TRBD1 | - | TRBJ1-6 | TRBV5-4 | TGTGCCAGCAGCGGCAGGGGGACTAATTCACCCCTCCACTTT | CASSGRGTNSPLHF
TRBD2 | - | TRBJ2-7 | TRBV5-4 | TGTGCCAGCAGCTTGTCTCGGACTAGCGGGGCCTACGAGCAGTACTTC | CASSLSRTSGAYEQYF
TRBD1 | - | TRBJ1-3 | TRBV28 | TGTGCCAGCAGTTCTAGCGGACAGGGGGACGGAAACACCATATATTTT | CASSSSGQGDGNTIYF
- | - | TRBJ1-2 | TRBV19 | TGTGCCAGTAGTACCGGACAGACAGCTAACTATGGCTACACCTTC | CASSTGQTANYGYTF
TRBD2 | - | TRBJ2-1 | TRBV5-1 | TGCGCCAGCAGAGCGAACACGGGGGGAAATGAGCAGTTCTTC | CASRANTGGNEQFF
TRBD1 | - | TRBJ1-5 | TRBV10-2 | TGCGCCAGCAGTGAGTCGTTGGGACAGGGAGGTCAGCCCCAGCATTTT | CASSESLGQGGQPQHF
- | - | TRBJ2-6 | TRBV6-6 | TGTGCCAGCACCCAGAGCACAGGGTGGGGGGCCAACGTCCTGACTTTC | CASTQSTGWGANVLTF
TRBD1 | - | TRBJ1-4 | TRBV5-1 | TGCGCCAGCAGCAGCCAGGGGGGAGTTGGTGAAAAACTGTTTTTT | CASSSQGGVGEKLFF
- | - | TRBJ1-4 | TRBV6-1 | TGTGCCAGCAGTGACAGGGGAAAAGGTGAAAAACTGTTTTTT | CASSDRGKGEKLFF
TRBD1 | - | TRBJ1-5 | TRBV28 | TGTGCCAGCAGGCCGGACAGGGCGTACAATCAGCCCCAGCATTTT | CASRPDRAYNQPQHF
TRBD1 | - | TRBJ2-7 | TRBV7-7 | TGTGCCAGCAGCTTATCCCGGGACAGGGGGGACGAGCAGTACTTC | CASSLSRDRGDEQYF
- | - | TRBJ1-1 | TRBV6-6 | TGTGCCAGCACCCTTAGGAGGGCTAACACTGAAGCTTTCTTT | CASTLRRANTEAFF
TRBD1 | - | TRBJ1-5 | TRBV3-1/TRBV3-2 | TGTGCCAGCAGCCAAAGACAGGGGGGGTGTCCCCAGCATTTT | CASSQRQGGCPQHF
- | - | TRBJ1-1 | TRBV5-1 | TGCGCCAGCAGCTTGGACAGGGCCCGAGATAGTGAAGCTTTCTTT | CASSLDRARDSEAFF
- | - | TRBJ2-7 | TRBV3-1/TRBV3-2 | TGTGCCAGCACCCATGGGCGGGTCTCCTACGAGCAGTACTTC | CASTHGRVSYEQYF
TRBD1 | - | TRBJ2-1 | TRBV7-8 | TGTGCCAGCAGGTTCCTTTACAGGGACAGTTACAATGAGCAGTTCTTC | CASRFLYRDSYNEQFF